A single sample gave rise to the 22 T cell receptor beta chains below, sequenced in a study of CD8 T cells in ankylosing spondylitis. What these receptors recognize is not known. A single record per CDR3 protein comes from TCRdb applying MiXCR to the 5' RACE reads. The sample contains fewer than 750,000 distinct CDR3 sequences, around 20% of which appear only once. Study-level findings and limits: What seemed typical of ankylosing spondylitis blood was a TCR beta motif built from several highly homologous variants.

The sample comprised blood, either unsorted or a sorted T cell fraction (not recorded which). The receptors shown here come from a male donor with ankylosing spondylitis.

This chain connects TRBV20-1 to TRBJ1-3, with 8 bases that match TRBD1. Germline values: CDR1 DFQATT, CDR2 SNEGSKA (reference sequence). The CDR3 totals 14 residues. V lost 6 bases to trimming and J lost 4 bases; unmatched junction nucleotides: 8. The CDR3 bases are TGCAGTGCGAAGCCGACAGGGGCCGGAAACACCATATATTTT. Translating gives CSAKPTGAGNTIYF.

This clonotype was found many times. This chain uses TRBV5-1 with TRBJ2-3; 9 bases line up with TRBD1. Unmatched junction bases numbered 4, after V lost 4 bases and J lost 1 base. Germline V gene lookup returns CDR1 SGHRS and CDR2 YFSETQ. The CDR3 is made up of 15 amino acids. CDR3 sequence (DNA): TGCGCCAGCAGCGCCCGGACAGGGGGCACAGATACGCAGTATTTT. Protein product: CASSARTGGTDTQYF.

This CDR3 reads CASSLEAGGPSYEQYF. DNA for the CDR3: TGTGCCAGCAGCTTGGAAGCGGGGGGGCCGTCCTACGAGCAGTACTTC. The rearrangement joins TRBV5-6 to TRBJ2-7; 10 bases agree with TRBD2. Trimming at V came to 0 bases and at J to 1 base, leaving 4 bases not matched to a gene. Germline-derived CDR1 and CDR2 are SGHDT and YYEEEE. CDR3 length: 16 residues.

This clonotype has a count of ten or more. This sequence joins TRBV9 and TRBJ1-1; D remains unclear. Germline V gene data show CDR1 as SGDLS and CDR2 as YYNGEE. V dropped 0 bases and J dropped 3 bases, with 3 bases sitting between them. CDR3 length: 12 amino acids. CDR3 loop: CASSVGDTEAFF. The DNA for the CDR3 is TGTGCCAGCAGCGTAGGGGACACTGAAGCTTTCTTT.

This rearrangement joins TRBV5-1 to TRBJ2-1; 10 bases line up with TRBD2. Trimming took 4 bases from V and 6 from J; bases not matched to a gene: 16. The CDR3 contains 18 residues. Germline V gene sequence: CDR1 SGHRS, CDR2 YFSETQ. The CDR3 loop reads CASSRSGRADLALNEQFF. CDR3 coding DNA: TGCGCCAGCAGCCGGAGCGGGAGGGCCGATTTGGCCCTCAATGAGCAGTTCTTC. The full variable domain, in which reference TRBV5-1 and TRBJ2-1 provide the parts outside the CDR3, is KAGVTQTPRYLIKTRGQQVTLSCSPISGHRSVSWYQQTPGQGLQFLFEYFSETQRNKGNFPGRFSGRQFSNSRSEMNVSTLELGDSALYLCASSRSGRADLALNEQFFGPGTRLTVL.

This sequence joins TRBV9 and TRBJ2-7, with a possible D match to TRBD2 (5 bases). The CDR3 totals 11 residues. Trimming removed 10 bases from V and 3 bases from J, with 11 bases in between. In germline, CDR1 is SGDLS, CDR2 YYNGEE. As DNA, the CDR3 is TGTGCCTCCGGGAATCTCTACGAGCAGTACTTC. The encoded protein is CASGNLYEQYF.

This clonotype has at least ten counts. CDR3 in amino acids: CASSYPGTGTEAFF. CDR3 in DNA: TGCGCCAGCAGCTATCCAGGGACAGGGACCGAAGCTTTCTTT. The chain carries TRBV5-1 and TRBJ1-1; 9 positions agree with TRBD1. CDR1 and CDR2 (germline): SGHRS, YFSETQ. CDR3 size: 14 residues. V was pared by 3 bases and J by 8 bases, with 8 bases of the junction left unmatched.

This chain connects TRBV3-1 to TRBJ2-5; TRBD2 matches at 10 bases. The junction had 11 bases not matched to a gene; V was cut back by 3 bases and J by 7 bases. This CDR3 region has 16 residues. Germline-derived CDR1 and CDR2 are LGHDT and YNNKEL (reference sequence). DNA for the CDR3: TGTGCCAGCAGCCAGCGGCTAGCGGGAGAGAGGGTGACCCAGTACTTC. This encodes CASSQRLAGERVTQYF.

CDR3 nucleotides: TGCACCAGGTTTATCGGGGCTAGCGGGGGACTAACCTACAATGAGCAGTTCTTC. Its protein product is CTRFIGASGGLTYNEQFF. The chain employs TRBV1 and TRBJ2-1; the DNA was not compared with TRBD2, the D call given in the table. TRBV1 constitutes a pseudogene. The CDR3 is 18 amino acids.

In this sample, this clonotype turned up many times. The chain combines TRBV4-2 with TRBJ2-1; D might be TRBD2 (5 bases). Germline CDR1 and CDR2: LGHNA and YNFKEQ. The V gene lost 0 bases and the J gene lost 0 bases, with 6 bases spanning the gap. The CDR3 is 15 residues long. CDR3 sequence (DNA): TGTGCCAGCAGCCAAGAGGGGAGCTCCTACAATGAGCAGTTCTTC. Its protein is CASSQEGSSYNEQFF.

This chain joins TRBV20-1 and TRBJ1-2, with a weak D call TRBD1 (6 bases). The V and J ends lost 5 bases and 4 bases respectively, with 23 bases between them. The CDR3 spans 16 residues. The germline V gene has CDR1 DFQATT and CDR2 SNEGSKA (reference sequence). CDR3 nucleotides: TGCAGTGCTCCCAGCTCCCGTTACAGGGAAATCTATGGCTACACCTTC. Protein product: CSAPSSRYREIYGYTF.

This clonotype has a handful of counts. This rearrangement joins TRBV3-1 to TRBJ2-7; the match to TRBD1 covers 8 bases. This CDR3 is built from 15 residues. Germline CDR1 and CDR2: LGHDT and YNNKEL (reference sequence). V trimming: 5 bases; J trimming: 3 bases; junction bases outside the gene matches: 9. In DNA form, the CDR3 reads TGTGCCAGCAGCTTTGGGACAGGAGGGAACTACGAGCAGTACTTC. This sequence encodes CASSFGTGGNYEQYF.

The rearrangement joins TRBV4-2 to TRBJ2-1, with D possibly TRBD2 on 6 matching bases. V shed 0 bases and J shed 14 bases, with 11 bases lying between them. CDR1 is LGHNA and CDR2 is YNFKEQ in the germline V gene. The CDR3 has 12 residues. CDR3 protein: CASSQDWREEFF. The CDR3 coding sequence is TGTGCCAGCAGCCAAGATTGGAGGGAGGAGTTCTTC.

This clonotype appeared many times. This chain's CDR3 is CASSPRLDTQYF. CDR3 coding DNA: TGTGCCAGCAGCCCCCGGCTCGATACGCAGTATTTT. The gene calls are TRBV9 and TRBJ2-3; no clear D gene. V lost 4 bases and J 6 bases, leaving 9 bases between the germline ends. The CDR3 has 12 residues. The germline V gene encodes CDR1 SGDLS and CDR2 YYNGEE. The variable domain in full, with the rest retrieved from reference TRBV9 and TRBJ2-3, is DSGVTQTPKHLITATGQRVTLRCSPRSGDLSVYWYQQSLDQGLQFLIQYYNGEERAKGNILERFSAQQFPDLHSELNLSSLELGDSALYFCASSPRLDTQYFGPGTRLTVL.

There are a few counts of this clonotype. The chain carries TRBV29-1 and TRBJ2-1, with D perhaps TRBD2 (6 bases). The CDR3 length is 13 residues. CDR1 SQVTM and CDR2 ANQGSEA come from the germline V gene. The V end was cut by 0 bases, the J end by 9 bases, with 12 bases between. In nucleotides, the CDR3 is TGCAGCGTTGAAGAATGGGGGGAGCGTGAGCAGTTCTTC. Translation: CSVEEWGEREQFF.

The chain uses TRBV11-2 and TRBJ2-7; 7 bases agree with TRBD1. The CDR3 spans 14 residues. V shed 0 bases and J 7 bases; nucleotides not matched to a gene: 6. In germline, CDR1 is SGHAT, CDR2 FQNNGV. The CDR3 DNA sequence: TGTGCCAGCAGCTTAGAAATTAGGACAGGAGAGCAGTACTTC. Translating it yields CASSLEIRTGEQYF.

The chain couples TRBV27 to TRBJ2-3; 12 positions agree with TRBD2. There are 15 residues in the CDR3. Germline V gene data show CDR1 as MNHEY and CDR2 as SMNVEV (reference sequence). The V and J ends lost 5 bases and 5 bases, in that order; junction bases with no gene match: 5. This chain's CDR3 is CASSPTSGGEDTQYF. The CDR3 region has the DNA TGTGCCAGCAGTCCGACTAGCGGGGGAGAAGATACGCAGTATTTT.

V is TRBV7-9 and J is TRBJ2-7; 7 bases align to TRBD1. The germline gives CDR1 SEHNR, CDR2 FQNEAQ (reference sequence). After removal of 5 bases from V and 2 bases from J, the junction contained 6 bases not matched to a gene. The CDR3 has 14 residues. The CDR3 DNA sequence: TGTGCCAGCAGCATAGGGACAGTAACCTACGAGCAGTACTTC. It codes for CASSIGTVTYEQYF.

This clonotype showed up many times. The V gene is TRBV11-2, the J gene TRBJ2-1, with 8 positions matching TRBD1. With 2 bases clipped from V and 4 bases from J, the junction kept 4 bases outside the gene matches. The CDR3 consists of 15 residues. The germline V gene has CDR1 SGHAT and CDR2 FQNNGV. CDR3 nucleotide sequence: TGTGCCAGCAGCTTAACGACAGGGGCGTACAATGAGCAGTTCTTC. Translation: CASSLTTGAYNEQFF.

The chain employs TRBV20-1 and TRBJ2-7; D remains unclear. The CDR3 is 12 residues long. Germline loops: CDR1 DFQATT, CDR2 SNEGSKA (reference sequence). The V end was cut by 2 bases, the J end by 7 bases, with 12 bases between. CDR3 sequence: CSARPKGREQYF. The CDR3 DNA reads as TGCAGTGCTAGACCCAAGGGTCGGGAGCAGTACTTC.

The count of this clonotype is one. This chain uses TRBV10-3 with TRBJ1-2; 10 nucleotides line up with TRBD1. After removal of 0 bases from V and 7 bases from J, the junction contained 5 bases not matched to a gene. This CDR3 spans 15 amino acids. Per germline, CDR1 ENHRY and CDR2 SYGVKD. The CDR3 nucleotides read TGTGCCATCAGTGAGTCGGACAGGGGGAGGATTGGCTACACCTTC. Translated: CAISESDRGRIGYTF.

This chain connects TRBV5-1 to TRBJ2-2, with 10 positions matching TRBD2. CDR1 SGHRS and CDR2 YFSETQ come from the germline V gene. V lost 4 bases and J lost 1; bases outside the gene matches: 4. This CDR3 has 16 amino acids. The DNA of the CDR3 is TGCGCCAGCAGCCCCACTAGCGGGGAGAACACCGGGGAGCTGTTTTTT. Residues: CASSPTSGENTGELFF.